A single sample is the source of the 5 T cell receptor beta chains below, sequenced in a study of blood T cell repertoires in COVID-19. Clones were sequenced by immunoSEQ multiplex PCR, and TCRdb holds only the in-frame ones, with some missing. The data show just over 80,000 clones, around 89% seen once. The material sequenced was PBMCs or T cells enriched from blood (not recorded which). The receptors here all came from a woman in her 50s with acute COVID-19.

The genes are TRBV5-1 and TRBJ2-2; tentatively, D is TRBD1 (6 bases). Trimming pared 0 bases from V and 2 bases from J, leaving 11 bases between. Per germline, CDR1 SGHRS and CDR2 YFSETQ. There are 16 residues in the CDR3. CDR3 in DNA: TGCGCCAGCAGCTTGGTGACAGGAAGAAACACCGGGGAGCTGTTTTTT. This sequence encodes CASSLVTGRNTGELFF.

The chain employs TRBV7-3 and TRBJ2-3; D perhaps matches TRBD2 (6 bases). Germline V gives CDR1 SGHTA, CDR2 FQGTGA. This CDR3 has 16 amino acids. V lost 2 bases to trimming and J lost 1 base, with 13 bases between them. The CDR3 loop reads CASSLEGRGGTDTQYF. CDR3 nucleotide sequence: TGTGCCAGCAGCTTAGAAGGCCGCGGGGGCACAGATACGCAGTATTTT.

The chain employs TRBV29-1 and TRBJ1-5, with 9 bases fitting TRBD1. The germline CDR1 and CDR2 sequences are SQVTM and ANQGSEA. The trim removed 4 bases at V and 1 base at J, leaving 5 bases unmatched. This CDR3 region has 15 residues. The CDR3 spells CSVGTGVNSNQPQHF. As DNA, the CDR3 is TGCAGCGTTGGGACAGGGGTTAACAGCAATCAGCCCCAGCATTTT.

This chain connects TRBV10-1 to TRBJ1-5, with unresolved D. The V end was cut by 6 bases, the J end by 4 bases, with 13 bases between. CDR1 is WNHNN, CDR2 SYGVQD, per germline (reference sequence). This CDR3 region has 14 residues. As DNA, the CDR3 is TGCGCCAGCAGCGGTGACGGGTTGAATCAGCCCCAGCATTTT. This encodes CASSGDGLNQPQHF.

V gene TRBV29-1 combines with J gene TRBJ2-2; perhaps TRBD2 as D (5 bases). CDR1 and CDR2 (germline): SQVTM, ANQGSEA. Trimming left V 3 bases short and J 3 bases short, with 17 bases between. The CDR3 is made up of 16 amino acids. CDR3 protein: CSVEIPTRADTGELFF. DNA of the CDR3: TGCAGCGTTGAGATACCAACCAGAGCGGACACCGGGGAGCTGTTTTTT.